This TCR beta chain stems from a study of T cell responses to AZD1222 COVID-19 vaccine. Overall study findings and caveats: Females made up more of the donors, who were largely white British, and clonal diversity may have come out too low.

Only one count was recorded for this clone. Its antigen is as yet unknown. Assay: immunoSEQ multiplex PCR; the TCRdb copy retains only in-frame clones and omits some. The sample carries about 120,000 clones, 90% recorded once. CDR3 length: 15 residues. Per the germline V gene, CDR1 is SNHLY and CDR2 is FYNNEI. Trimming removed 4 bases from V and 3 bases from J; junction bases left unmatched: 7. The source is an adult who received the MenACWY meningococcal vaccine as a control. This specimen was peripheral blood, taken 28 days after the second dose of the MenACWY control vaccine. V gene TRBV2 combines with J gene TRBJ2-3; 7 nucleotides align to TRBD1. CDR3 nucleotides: TGTGCCAGCAGTGCCTTGACAGGGAAAACAGATACGCAGTATTTT. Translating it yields CASSALTGKTDTQYF.